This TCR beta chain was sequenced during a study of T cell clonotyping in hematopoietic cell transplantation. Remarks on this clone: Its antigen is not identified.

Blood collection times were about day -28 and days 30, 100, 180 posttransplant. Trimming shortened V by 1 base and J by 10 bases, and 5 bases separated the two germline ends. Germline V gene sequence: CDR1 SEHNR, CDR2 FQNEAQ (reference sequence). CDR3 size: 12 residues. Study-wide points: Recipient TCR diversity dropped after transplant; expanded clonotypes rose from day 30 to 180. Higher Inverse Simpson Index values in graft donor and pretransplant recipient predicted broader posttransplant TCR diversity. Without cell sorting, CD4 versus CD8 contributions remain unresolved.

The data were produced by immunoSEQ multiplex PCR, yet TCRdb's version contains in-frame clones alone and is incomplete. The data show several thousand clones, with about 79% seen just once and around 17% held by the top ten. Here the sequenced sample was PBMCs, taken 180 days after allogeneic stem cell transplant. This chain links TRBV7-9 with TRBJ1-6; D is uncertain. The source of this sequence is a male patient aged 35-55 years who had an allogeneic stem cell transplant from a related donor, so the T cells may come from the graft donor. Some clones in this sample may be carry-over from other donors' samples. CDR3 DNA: TGTGCCAGCAGCTTAGGAGAATCACCCCTCCACTTT. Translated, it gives CASSLGESPLHF.